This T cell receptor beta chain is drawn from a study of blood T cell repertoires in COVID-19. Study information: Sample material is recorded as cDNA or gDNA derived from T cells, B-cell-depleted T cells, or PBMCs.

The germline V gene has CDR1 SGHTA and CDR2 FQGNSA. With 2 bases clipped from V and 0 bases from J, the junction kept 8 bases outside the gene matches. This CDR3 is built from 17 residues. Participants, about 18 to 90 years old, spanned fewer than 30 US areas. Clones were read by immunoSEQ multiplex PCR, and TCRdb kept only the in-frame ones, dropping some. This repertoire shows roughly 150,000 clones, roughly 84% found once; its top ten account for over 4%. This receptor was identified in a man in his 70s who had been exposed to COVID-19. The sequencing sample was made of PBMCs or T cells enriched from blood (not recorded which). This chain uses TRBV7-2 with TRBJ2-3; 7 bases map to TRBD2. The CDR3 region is CASSLLASGHSTDTQYF. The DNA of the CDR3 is TGTGCCAGCAGCTTATTAGCTAGCGGACATAGCACAGATACGCAGTATTTT.